The rows below give T cell receptor beta chains drawn from one sample of a study of tumor-infiltrating lymphocytes in primary liver carcinoma. Each CDR3 protein is one row after TCRdb ran MiXCR on the multiplex PCR reads. The profile shows nearly 200,000 distinct CDR3 sequences, less than 70% of them singletons. The sequenced sample consisted of peripheral blood. The origin of the receptors is a woman aged 60 to 75 with primary liver carcinoma and hepatitis B virus infection. Each CDR3 is given with its conserved first and last residue. A D gene is named only where the DNA matches it firmly. Clone size is shown for a subset of rows, as once, few, many or a class of expanded clone.

clone_size: -; j_call: TRBJ2-7; v_call: TRBV11-2; d_call: TRBD1; cdr3_nt: TGTGCTAGCAGCCTAGATAGACAGGGCCCTATACTAAGGGAATACGAGCAGTACTTC; cdr3_aa: CASSLDRQGPILREYEQYF
clone_size: many; j_call: TRBJ1-4; v_call: TRBV12-3/TRBV12-4; d_call: -; cdr3_nt: TGTGCCAGCAGTTTATTTCGGGGCGGTGAAAAACTGTTTTTT; cdr3_aa: CASSLFRGGEKLFF
clone_size: many; j_call: TRBJ2-3; v_call: TRBV12-5; d_call: TRBD2; cdr3_nt: TGTGCTAGTGGTTCCACTAGCGGAGTTAGCACAGATACGCAGTATTTT; cdr3_aa: CASGSTSGVSTDTQYF
clone_size: -; j_call: TRBJ2-3; v_call: TRBV29-1; d_call: -; cdr3_nt: TGCAGCGTCGATGATCCAAAGGGCACAGATACGCAGTATTTT; cdr3_aa: CSVDDPKGTDTQYF
clone_size: few; j_call: TRBJ1-2; v_call: TRBV7-8; d_call: -; cdr3_nt: TGTGCCAGCAGCGCCCCCGAGGGGTCTAACTATGGCTACACCTTC; cdr3_aa: CASSAPEGSNYGYTF
clone_size: many; j_call: TRBJ1-6; v_call: TRBV14; d_call: -; cdr3_nt: TGTGCCAGCAGCCTGACCCAAGGGGCACCCCTCCACTTT; cdr3_aa: CASSLTQGAPLHF
clone_size: -; j_call: TRBJ2-1; v_call: TRBV6-5; d_call: TRBD1; cdr3_nt: TGTGCCAGCAGTTACTCGGGGGGACAGGACTACAATGAACAGTTCTTC; cdr3_aa: CASSYSGGQDYNEQFF
clone_size: -; j_call: TRBJ2-7; v_call: TRBV11-2; d_call: TRBD2; cdr3_nt: TGTGCCAGCAGCTTAGTTCTTAGCGGGTACTCATACGAGAAGTACTTC; cdr3_aa: CASSLVLSGYSYEKYF
clone_size: -; j_call: TRBJ2-1; v_call: TRBV23-1; d_call: TRBD2; cdr3_nt: TGCGCCAGCAGTCGCCCCTGCTCGGGACTAGCGGGAATCGTCTATGAGCAGTTCTTC; cdr3_aa: CASSRPCSGLAGIVYEQFF
clone_size: -; j_call: TRBJ1-5; v_call: TRBV4-1; d_call: TRBD1; cdr3_nt: TGCGCCAGCAGCCTGGGGACAGGGCTGACTCAACCCCAGCATTTT; cdr3_aa: CASSLGTGLTQPQHF
clone_size: -; j_call: TRBJ2-7; v_call: TRBV7-3; d_call: -; cdr3_nt: TGTGCCACCGGCCCAGAAGAGGGGGGTCGGGTAGCGATTGGGAATGAGCAGTACTTC; cdr3_aa: CATGPEEGGRVAIGNEQYF
clone_size: -; j_call: TRBJ2-1; v_call: TRBV20-1; d_call: TRBD2; cdr3_nt: TGCAGTGCTTTTGATTCTAGCGGGAGCTCCTACAATGAGCAGTTCTTC; cdr3_aa: CSAFDSSGSSYNEQFF
clone_size: -; j_call: TRBJ2-5; v_call: TRBV10-3; d_call: TRBD2; cdr3_nt: TGTGCCATCAGTGCACCGGGACTAGAGGCGGCCCAGTACTTC; cdr3_aa: CAISAPGLEAAQYF
clone_size: -; j_call: TRBJ1-4; v_call: TRBV5-1; d_call: -; cdr3_nt: TGCGCCAGCAGCCGGGACACTAATGAAAAACTGTTTTTT; cdr3_aa: CASSRDTNEKLFF
clone_size: many; j_call: TRBJ2-1; v_call: TRBV6-1; d_call: TRBD2; cdr3_nt: TGTGCCAGCAGTGGTCGGGGGGGCCGAAGCTCCTACAATGAGCAGTTCTTC; cdr3_aa: CASSGRGGRSSYNEQFF
clone_size: -; j_call: TRBJ2-1; v_call: TRBV14; d_call: TRBD1; cdr3_nt: TGTGCCAGCAGCCAAGCCAGAAATCAGGGACAGGGCTCAGCTTACAATGAGCAGTTCTTC; cdr3_aa: CASSQARNQGQGSAYNEQFF
clone_size: -; j_call: TRBJ1-2; v_call: TRBV5-1; d_call: TRBD1; cdr3_nt: TGCGCCAGCAGCAAAGGGGACAGAGGATATGGCTACACCTTC; cdr3_aa: CASSKGDRGYGYTF
clone_size: -; j_call: TRBJ2-1; v_call: TRBV11-2; d_call: -; cdr3_nt: TGTGCCAGCAGCTTAATGCGGAAGTGGGGTGGGCAGTTCTTC; cdr3_aa: CASSLMRKWGGQFF
clone_size: -; j_call: TRBJ1-1; v_call: TRBV5-4; d_call: -; cdr3_nt: TGTGCCAGCAGCTTCAACCCCCCCGGCGCTGGAGCTTTCTTC; cdr3_aa: CASSFNPPGAGAFF
clone_size: many; j_call: TRBJ2-1; v_call: TRBV12-3/TRBV12-4; d_call: TRBD1; cdr3_nt: TGTGCCAGCAGTCCACCGGGACAGAACAATGAGCAGTTCTTC; cdr3_aa: CASSPPGQNNEQFF
clone_size: -; j_call: TRBJ2-1; v_call: TRBV7-2; d_call: -; cdr3_nt: TGTGCCAGCAGCTTAGGAGGGGGAGCTCTACGAGTGCAGTTCTTC; cdr3_aa: CASSLGGGALRVQFF
clone_size: many; j_call: TRBJ2-1; v_call: TRBV14; d_call: TRBD1; cdr3_nt: TGTGCCAGCAGCCAAAGCAGGGGGAATGAGCAGTTCTTC; cdr3_aa: CASSQSRGNEQFF
clone_size: -; j_call: TRBJ1-1; v_call: TRBV6-6; d_call: -; cdr3_nt: TGTGCCAGCAGCAGGACAGTGAACACTGAAGCTTTCTTT; cdr3_aa: CASSRTVNTEAFF
clone_size: many; j_call: TRBJ2-7; v_call: TRBV5-6; d_call: -; cdr3_nt: TGTGCCAGCAGCTTACCAGCAATCAGGAACGAGCAGTACTTC; cdr3_aa: CASSLPAIRNEQYF
clone_size: -; j_call: TRBJ2-7; v_call: TRBV29-1; d_call: TRBD1; cdr3_nt: TGCAACGTTGAATCAGGACAGGGGAGGTACGAGCAGTACTTC; cdr3_aa: CNVESGQGRYEQYF
clone_size: -; j_call: TRBJ2-2; v_call: TRBV29-1; d_call: TRBD2; cdr3_nt: TGCAGCGCCGGACTAGCTGACACCGGGGAGCTGTTTTTT; cdr3_aa: CSAGLADTGELFF
clone_size: -; j_call: TRBJ1-5; v_call: TRBV28; d_call: -; cdr3_nt: TGTGTCAGCAGTTTCGGTAGCAATCAGCCCCAGCATTTT; cdr3_aa: CVSSFGSNQPQHF
clone_size: -; j_call: TRBJ2-1; v_call: TRBV7-9; d_call: TRBD2; cdr3_nt: TGTGCCAGCAGCTTAGGGTCCTGGACTAGCTCCTACAATGAGCAGTTCTTC; cdr3_aa: CASSLGSWTSSYNEQFF